The entry that follows covers one TCR beta chain sequence. What it binds is unknown. The sample belongs to a study of OX40 agonist ivuxolimab in advanced cancers. About the research overall: Participants could have had prior anti-PD-1, anti-PD-L1 or anti-CTLA-4 therapy, and less than 45% had some. Overall study results and limits: Relative to CD4+, CD8+ T cells held more expanded clones on average.

Germline V lookup: CDR1 SGHRS, CDR2 YFSETQ. This CDR3 region has 16 residues. Trimming took 2 bases from V and 1 from J; bases not matched to a gene: 6. The protocol was immunoSEQ multiplex PCR, while the TCRdb copy is restricted to in-frame clones and leaves out a portion. The sample lists about 62,000 clones; 60% to 85% were seen once. The gene calls are TRBV5-1 and TRBJ2-5; 9 positions agree with TRBD1. This clonotype originated in an adult with an advanced solid tumor such as melanoma, head and neck, liver or kidney cancer. The sample in question was CD4+ or CD8+ T cells sorted from blood, obtained in a trial of the OX40 agonist ivuxolimab. For the CDR3, the DNA is TGCGCCAGCAGCTTCGACAGGGGGGGATCCCAAGAGACCCAGTACTTC. This gives the protein CASSFDRGGSQETQYF.